The 8 T cell receptor beta chains presented below share a single source sample, sequenced in a study of T cell responses to AZD1222 COVID-19 vaccine. Some clones are missing from TCRdb's copy, which holds only in-frame ones; the method was immunoSEQ multiplex PCR. Among about 180,000 clones, 80% to 95% were seen once, and the ten largest hold more than 1.5%. Sequencing used peripheral blood, obtained 28 days after the second AZD1222 dose. Every receptor here comes from an adult who received the AZD1222 COVID-19 vaccine.

V gene TRBV28 combines with J gene TRBJ2-5; TRBD2 might be the D (7 bases). Trimming took off 5 bases at V and 5 bases at J, with 18 bases between the two ends. Germline V gene sequence: CDR1 MDHEN, CDR2 SYDVKM. This CDR3 is built from 15 residues. CDR3 nucleotides: TGTGCCAGCAGTCTACTTGGGGGGCGGGAGGAGACCCAGTACTTC. It is translated as CASSLLGGREETQYF. The variable domain in full, completed from reference TRBV28 and TRBJ2-5, reads DVKVTQSSRYLVKRTGEKVFLECVQDMDHENMFWYRQDPGLGLRLIYFSYDVKMKEKGDIPEGYSVSREKKERFSLILESASTNQTSMYLCASSLLGGREETQYFGPGTRLLVL.

The chain uses TRBV29-1 and TRBJ1-1, with 8 positions matching TRBD1. Germline lookup yields CDR1 SQVTM and CDR2 ANQGSEA. V gave up 6 bases and J gave up 5 bases; unmatched junction bases: 11. CDR3 length: 14 amino acids. The CDR3 protein is CSVGTTGGRTEAFF. In DNA, the CDR3 is TGCAGCGTCGGGACAACAGGGGGAAGGACTGAAGCTTTCTTT.

The rearrangement links TRBV6-5 to TRBJ1-5; perhaps TRBD1 as D (6 bases). The germline CDR1 and CDR2 sequences are MNHEY and SVGAGI. V shed 6 bases and J shed 2 bases, with 14 bases lying between them. The CDR3 totals 15 residues. CDR3 loop: CASRSGTRGNQPQHF. The CDR3 DNA reads as TGTGCCAGCAGATCCGGGACACGTGGCAATCAGCCCCAGCATTTT.

V gene TRBV7-3 combines with J gene TRBJ2-1; no clear D. Looked up from germline, CDR1 is SGHTA and CDR2 is FQGTGA. This CDR3 spans 13 amino acids. V shed 5 bases and J shed 5 bases, with 10 bases lying between them. The CDR3 sequence: CASSAYRDNEQFF. The CDR3 DNA follows: TGTGCCAGCAGCGCCTACAGAGACAATGAGCAGTTCTTC.

The rearrangement uses TRBV19 and TRBJ1-5; D gene ambiguous. V was pared by 5 bases and J by 0 bases, with 17 bases between. Germline CDR1 LNHDA, CDR2 SQIVND (reference sequence). The CDR3 is made up of 17 amino acids. Here the CDR3 DNA reads TGTGCCAGTAGTTGGATGCTGGGGTGGGATAGCAATCAGCCCCAGCATTTT. Translation: CASSWMLGWDSNQPQHF.

The rearrangement joins TRBV19 to TRBJ2-1; the match to TRBD2 covers 8 bases. The CDR3 runs to 14 residues. Looked up from germline, CDR1 is LNHDA and CDR2 is SQIVND (reference sequence). V lost 8 bases to trimming and J lost 7 bases; unmatched junction nucleotides: 10. DNA of the CDR3: TGTGCCAGTGTGGGGCGGGAGGTCGGGAATGAGCAGTTCTTC. Translating gives CASVGREVGNEQFF.

The chain couples TRBV11-3 to TRBJ1-1; 7 bases align to TRBD1. Germline-derived CDR1 and CDR2 are SGHNT and YENEEA. The CDR3 has 13 amino acids. The trim removed 5 bases at V and 5 bases at J, leaving 5 bases unmatched. CDR3 amino acids: CASSRQGETEAFF. CDR3 nucleotides: TGTGCCAGCAGCCGACAGGGTGAGACTGAAGCTTTCTTT.

The chain has TRBV7-2 and TRBJ2-1; 12 nucleotides align to TRBD2. The V segment lost 1 base and the J segment 9 bases; nucleotides outside the gene matches: 13. The CDR3 is 18 residues long. Germline-derived CDR1 and CDR2 are SGHTA and FQGNSA. CDR3 sequence (DNA): TGTGCCAGCAGCTTAGTCTCCCCTAGCGGGGGGGGTCCCAGTGAGCAGTTCTTC. Encoded protein: CASSLVSPSGGGPSEQFF.